A single sample is the source of the 21 T cell receptor beta chains below, sequenced in a study of blood T cell repertoires in COVID-19 (dated by TCRdb to 2018 to 2020). To prepare the library, the immunoSEQ multiplex PCR assay was applied. As stored in TCRdb, this immuneACCESS dataset retains in-frame rearrangements with V and J assigned. A fraction of the clones does not appear; measured against another copy, unresolved V genes explain less than half of the discrepancy, and the remainder lacks a known reason. The sample data list around 140,000 clones, and more than 65% of these were observed just once. The ten largest clonotypes hold more than 8.5% of the sample. Sequencing was carried out using peripheral blood. The receptors were gathered from a man between 60 and 70 years old with active or convalescent COVID-19.

The CDR3 nucleotides are TGTGCCAGTAGTATATGGGGGGTGAGCTCTGGGGCCAACGTCCTGACTTTC. Protein product: CASSIWGVSSGANVLTF. The chain joins TRBV19 to TRBJ2-6; D perhaps matches TRBD2 (6 bases). The CDR3 is 17 amino acids. Germline V CDR1 and CDR2: LNHDA, SQIVND (reference sequence). Deletions cut 2 bases from V and 0 bases from J, with 11 bases between.

This chain uses TRBV11-2 with TRBJ2-1, with 11 bases identical to TRBD2. This CDR3 spans 19 amino acids. Germline V gives CDR1 SGHAT, CDR2 FQNNGV. V was pared by 4 bases and J by 0 bases, with 11 bases of the junction left unmatched. CDR3 nucleotides: TGTGCCAGCAGCTCTTCCGGGACTAGCGGTTCGAGCTCCTACAATGAGCAGTTCTTC. It codes for CASSSSGTSGSSSYNEQFF.

The rearrangement uses TRBV5-4 and TRBJ2-2, with 7 bases fitting TRBD2. This CDR3 has 16 residues. V shed 2 bases, J shed 1 base, and the junction held 5 bases outside the gene matches. Germline CDR1 is SGHNT and CDR2 is YYREEE (reference sequence). The CDR3 loop is CASSFRGRGNTGELFF. CDR3 nucleotides: TGTGCCAGCAGCTTCCGGGGGAGGGGGAACACCGGGGAGCTGTTTTTT.

CDR3 nucleotides: TGTGCCAGCAGTGTAGGTCAGTTAGACTTGAACTATGGCTACACCTTC. This codes for CASSVGQLDLNYGYTF. The chain employs TRBV2 and TRBJ1-2; D call uncertain. CDR3 length: 16 amino acids. CDR1 and CDR2 from the germline V gene are SNHLY and FYNNEI. V lost 4 bases, J lost 2 bases, and 17 bases lay in between.

V and J are TRBV5-4 and TRBJ2-1; TRBD2 agrees at 9 bases. Germline V gives CDR1 SGHNT, CDR2 YYREEE (reference sequence). The trim removed 0 bases at V and 7 bases at J, leaving 8 bases unmatched. The CDR3 loop spans 16 amino acids. CDR3 amino acids: CASSLVAGGPGNEQFF. CDR3 in DNA: TGTGCCAGCAGCTTGGTTGCGGGAGGGCCTGGTAATGAGCAGTTCTTC.

The chain is built from TRBV24-1 and TRBJ2-5, with 9 bases fitting TRBD1. CDR3 length equals 14 residues. The germline CDR1 and CDR2 sequences are KGHDR and SFDVKD. The V gene end was trimmed by 4 bases and the J gene end by 4 bases; junction bases not matched to a gene: 3. CDR3 sequence (DNA): TGTGCCACCAGTGACCAGGACAGGGGAGAGACCCAGTACTTC. Translating it yields CATSDQDRGETQYF.

The chain links TRBV18 to TRBJ1-2; TRBD1 is a possible D gene (6 bases). The germline V gene encodes CDR1 KGHSH and CDR2 LQKENI. Trimming stripped 2 bases from V and 8 bases from J, with 21 bases between. The CDR3 consists of 16 residues. The CDR3 protein is CASSPYYGQLEVGYTF. The CDR3 DNA is TGTGCCAGCTCACCATATTACGGACAGCTAGAGGTCGGCTACACCTTC.

The rearrangement joins TRBV7-2 to TRBJ1-4; TRBD1 matches 7 bases. Germline assignment: CDR1 SGHTA and CDR2 FQGNSA. The length of the CDR3 is 13 residues. With V trimmed by 5 bases and J by 7 bases, 4 bases remained unmatched. The CDR3 nucleotides read TGTGCCAGCAGCCCCGACAGGGTTGAAAAACTGTTTTTT. Translation: CASSPDRVEKLFF. The full variable domain, its missing parts supplied by reference TRBV7-2 and TRBJ1-4, is GAGVSQSPSNKVTEKGKDVELRCDPISGHTALYWYRQSLGQGLEFLIYFQGNSAPDKSGLPSDRFSAERTGGSVSTLTIQRTQQEDSAVYLCASSPDRVEKLFFGSGTQLSVL.

This chain joins TRBV4-3 and TRBJ1-5, with 8 bases lining up with TRBD1. The germline CDR1 and CDR2 sequences are LGHNA and YSLEER. V lost 3 bases to trimming and J lost 4 bases; unmatched junction nucleotides: 2. The CDR3 consists of 14 residues. The CDR3 DNA sequence: TGCGCCAGCAGCCATAGACAGGGGAATCAGCCCCAGCATTTT. It yields the protein CASSHRQGNQPQHF.

V and J are TRBV19 and TRBJ2-1; 11 positions agree with TRBD2. V trimming: 7 bases; J trimming: 4 bases; junction bases outside the gene matches: 3. In germline, CDR1 is LNHDA, CDR2 SQIVND (reference sequence). The CDR3 extends over 14 amino acids. The CDR3 protein is CASKLAGVYNEQFF. CDR3 nucleotide sequence: TGTGCCAGTAAACTAGCGGGAGTGTACAATGAGCAGTTCTTC.

Only one count was recorded for this clone. The V gene is TRBV6-2 or TRBV6-3, the J gene TRBJ1-1; D call uncertain. Germline-derived CDR1 and CDR2 are MNHEY and SVGEGT. Trimming shortened V by 5 bases and J by 1 base, and 5 bases separated the two germline ends. CDR3 length: 12 residues. DNA for the CDR3: TGTGCCAGCAGTCCCCGGAACACTGAAGCTTTCTTT. Translation: CASSPRNTEAFF.

The J gene is TRBJ1-5, the V gene TRBV24-1; 11 bases fit TRBD1. This CDR3 comprises 18 residues. CDR1 is KGHDR, CDR2 SFDVKD, per germline. V dropped 3 bases and J dropped 6; count of bases not matched to a gene: 12. In nucleotides, the CDR3 is TGTGCCACCAGTGATGGAAGAGAGGGACAGGGGGTCGGTCAGCCCCAGCATTTT. This gives the protein CATSDGREGQGVGQPQHF.

V gene TRBV12-3 or TRBV12-4 combines with J gene TRBJ1-2, with D perhaps matching TRBD1 (6 bases). This CDR3 spans 13 amino acids. Trimming stripped 2 bases from V and 7 bases from J, with 11 bases between. The CDR3 is CASSLWAGAGYTF. CDR3 DNA sequence: TGTGCCAGCAGTTTATGGGCAGGGGCTGGCTACACCTTC.

The rearrangement uses TRBV27 and TRBJ1-1, with D possibly matching TRBD1 (6 bases). The CDR3 sequence is 14 residues long. V dropped 3 bases and J dropped 3 bases, with 11 bases sitting between them. The V gene's germline CDR1 is MNHEY and CDR2 SMNVEV (reference sequence). The CDR3: CASSFQGLHTEAFF. Written as DNA, the CDR3 is TGTGCCAGCAGTTTTCAGGGGCTCCACACTGAAGCTTTCTTT.

This clone was recorded once. The J gene is TRBJ1-5, the V gene TRBV19; 7 bases are a match to TRBD1. The trim removed 5 bases at V and 1 base at J, leaving 11 bases unmatched. The CDR3 is made up of 17 amino acids. Per germline, CDR1 LNHDA and CDR2 SQIVND (reference sequence). The CDR3 sequence is CASSGRGSRRSNQPQHF. CDR3 in DNA: TGTGCCAGTAGTGGCAGGGGGTCCCGCCGAAGCAATCAGCCCCAGCATTTT.

This chain joins TRBV3-1 (or the pseudogene TRBV3-2) and TRBJ1-6; the D gene is possibly TRBD1 (6 bases). This CDR3 has 16 residues. Trimming took off 1 base at V and 6 bases at J, with 13 bases between the two ends. Germline V gene data show CDR1 as LGHDT and CDR2 as YNNKEL (reference sequence). CDR3 in DNA: TGTGCCAGCAGCCAAGTCCCCTCCAGGGGTAATTCACCCCTCCACTTT. As protein: CASSQVPSRGNSPLHF.

CDR3 in amino acids: CASSSGVRTEAFF. The CDR3 DNA sequence: TGTGCCAGCAGCTCAGGGGTACGTACTGAAGCTTTCTTT. The chain employs TRBV7-9 and TRBJ1-1, with D maybe TRBD1 (6 bases). Trimming shortened V by 4 bases and J by 5 bases, and 11 bases separated the two germline ends. The CDR3 is 13 amino acids. Germline V gene lookup returns CDR1 SEHNR and CDR2 FQNEAQ (reference sequence). Variable domain in full (rest from reference TRBV7-9 and TRBJ1-1): DTGVSQNPRHKITKRGQNVTFRCDPISEHNRLYWYRQTLGQGPEFLTYFQNEAQLEKSRLLSDRFSAERPKGSFSTLEIQRTEQGDSAMYLCASSSGVRTEAFFGQGTRLTVV.

J is TRBJ2-1 and V is TRBV3-1 (or the pseudogene TRBV3-2); the D gene is possibly TRBD2 (5 bases). Germline CDR1 is LGHDT and CDR2 is YNNKEL (reference sequence). This CDR3 contains 16 residues. Trimming shortened V by 1 base and J by 6 bases, and 16 bases separated the two germline ends. CDR3 nucleotide sequence: TGTGCCAGCAGCCAAGTAACCGGAGGACTGATCAATGAGCAGTTCTTC. It is translated as CASSQVTGGLINEQFF.

The gene calls are TRBV30 and TRBJ2-7; 7 nucleotides match TRBD2. CDR1 is GTSNPN, CDR2 SVGIG, per germline (reference sequence). V dropped 8 bases and J dropped 1; count of bases not matched to a gene: 5. The CDR3 length is 12 residues. The CDR3 loop reads CAHVGGSYEQYF. CDR3 sequence (DNA): TGTGCCCACGTCGGGGGGTCCTACGAGCAGTACTTC.

V and J are TRBV6-5 and TRBJ2-3, with 7 bases that match TRBD1. From germline, CDR1 is MNHEY and CDR2 SVGAGI. V trimming: 4 bases; J trimming: 5 bases; junction bases outside the gene matches: 9. The CDR3 runs to 15 residues. The CDR3 spells CASSSIQGSKDTQYF. Here the CDR3 DNA reads TGTGCCAGCAGTTCTATACAGGGGTCCAAAGATACGCAGTATTTT.

The chain employs TRBV5-1 and TRBJ2-3; D perhaps matches TRBD1 (6 bases). Germline values: CDR1 SGHRS, CDR2 YFSETQ. This CDR3 region has 14 residues. The V end lost 4 bases, the J end lost 3 bases, and 12 bases lay between the germline ends. CDR3 coding DNA: TGCGCCAGCAGCGCCGGTACAGGGACAGATACGCAGTATTTT. Translating gives CASSAGTGTDTQYF.